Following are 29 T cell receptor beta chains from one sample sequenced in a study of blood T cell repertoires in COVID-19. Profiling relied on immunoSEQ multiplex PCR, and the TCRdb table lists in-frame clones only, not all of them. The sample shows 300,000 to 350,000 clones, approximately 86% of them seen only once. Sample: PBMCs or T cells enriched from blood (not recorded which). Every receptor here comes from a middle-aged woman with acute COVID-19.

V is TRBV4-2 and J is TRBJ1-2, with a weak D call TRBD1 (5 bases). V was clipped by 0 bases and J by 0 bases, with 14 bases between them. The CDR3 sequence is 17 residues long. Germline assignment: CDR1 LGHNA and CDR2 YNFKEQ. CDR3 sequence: CASSQDGGGGTNYGYTF. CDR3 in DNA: TGTGCCAGCAGCCAAGACGGTGGGGGGGGAACTAACTATGGCTACACCTTC.

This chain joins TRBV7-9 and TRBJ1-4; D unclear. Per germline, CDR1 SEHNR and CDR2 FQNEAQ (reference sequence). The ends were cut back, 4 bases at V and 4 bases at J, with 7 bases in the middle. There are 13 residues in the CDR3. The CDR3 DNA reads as TGTGCCAGCAGCTCGGACTTTAATGAAAAACTGTTTTTT. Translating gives CASSSDFNEKLFF.

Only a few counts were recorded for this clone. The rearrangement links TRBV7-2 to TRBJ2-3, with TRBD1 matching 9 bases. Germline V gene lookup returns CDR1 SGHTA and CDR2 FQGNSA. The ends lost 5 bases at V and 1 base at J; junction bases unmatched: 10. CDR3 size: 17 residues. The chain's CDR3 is CASSPLGDRAGTDTQYF. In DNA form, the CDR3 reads TGTGCCAGCAGCCCGTTAGGGGACAGGGCTGGCACAGATACGCAGTATTTT.

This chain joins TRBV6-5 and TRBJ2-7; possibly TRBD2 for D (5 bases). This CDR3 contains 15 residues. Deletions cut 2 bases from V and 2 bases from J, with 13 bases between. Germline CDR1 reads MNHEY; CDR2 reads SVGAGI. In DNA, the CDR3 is TGTGCCAGCAGTTACGAGGCCCGGGGAGCCTACGAGCAGTACTTC. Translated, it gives CASSYEARGAYEQYF.

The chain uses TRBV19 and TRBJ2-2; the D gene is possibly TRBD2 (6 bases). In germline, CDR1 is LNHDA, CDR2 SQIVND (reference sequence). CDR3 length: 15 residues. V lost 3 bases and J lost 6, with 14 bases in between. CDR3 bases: TGTGCCAGTAGTATCCAGATTGGAGGGGCCGGGGAGCTGTTTTTT. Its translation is CASSIQIGGAGELFF.

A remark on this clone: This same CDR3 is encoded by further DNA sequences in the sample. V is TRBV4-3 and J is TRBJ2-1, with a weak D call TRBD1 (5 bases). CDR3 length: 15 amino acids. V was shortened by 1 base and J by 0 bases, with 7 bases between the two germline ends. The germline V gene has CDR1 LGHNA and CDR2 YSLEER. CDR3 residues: CASSQGGVSYNEQFF. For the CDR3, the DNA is TGCGCCAGCAGCCAAGGGGGCGTCTCCTACAATGAGCAGTTCTTC.

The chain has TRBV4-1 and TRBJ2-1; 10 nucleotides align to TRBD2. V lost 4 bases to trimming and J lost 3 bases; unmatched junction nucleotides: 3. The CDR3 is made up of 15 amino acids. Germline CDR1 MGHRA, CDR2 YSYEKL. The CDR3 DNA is TGCGCCAGCAGCCCAGGGACTAGCGTCTACAATGAGCAGTTCTTC. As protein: CASSPGTSVYNEQFF.

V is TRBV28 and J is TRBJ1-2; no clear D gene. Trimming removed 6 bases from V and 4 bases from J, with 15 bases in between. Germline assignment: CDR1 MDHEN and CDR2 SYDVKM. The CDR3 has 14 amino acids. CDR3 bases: TGTGCCAGCAGCCTCGTCAAGGGAGGCTATGGCTACACCTTC. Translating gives CASSLVKGGYGYTF.

The chain's CDR3 is CAITSRRVDTEAFF. The CDR3 bases are TGTGCCATCACCTCTCGGAGGGTGGACACTGAAGCTTTCTTT. The chain employs TRBV6-6 and TRBJ1-1, with D unclear. This CDR3 has 14 residues. Germline-derived CDR1 and CDR2 are MNHNY and SVGAGI (reference sequence). V lost 10 bases, J lost 3 bases, and 18 bases lay in between.

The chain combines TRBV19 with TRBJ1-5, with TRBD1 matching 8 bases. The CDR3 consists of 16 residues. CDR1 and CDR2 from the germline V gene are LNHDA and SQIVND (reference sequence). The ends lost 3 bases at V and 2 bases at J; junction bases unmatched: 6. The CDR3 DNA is TGTGCCAGTAGTATCTCCCCGACAGGGGGCAATCAGCCCCAGCATTTT. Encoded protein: CASSISPTGGNQPQHF.

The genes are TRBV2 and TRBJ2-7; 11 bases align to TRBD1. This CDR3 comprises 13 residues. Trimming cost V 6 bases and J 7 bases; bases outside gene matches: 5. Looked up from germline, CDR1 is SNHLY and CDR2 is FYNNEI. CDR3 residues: CASREDRGQEQYF. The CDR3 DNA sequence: TGTGCCAGCAGGGAGGACAGGGGGCAGGAGCAGTACTTC.

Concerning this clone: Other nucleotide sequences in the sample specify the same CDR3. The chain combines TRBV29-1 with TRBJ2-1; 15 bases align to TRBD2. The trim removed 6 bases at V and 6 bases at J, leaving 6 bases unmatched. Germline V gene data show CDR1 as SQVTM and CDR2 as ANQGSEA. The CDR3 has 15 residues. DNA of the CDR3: TGCAGCGTAGGACTAGCGGGAGGGCCTGGCAATGAGCAGTTCTTC. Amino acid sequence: CSVGLAGGPGNEQFF.

CDR3 sequence: CASSYVPGEPTDTQYF. Written as DNA, the CDR3 is TGTGCCAGCAGTTACGTGCCGGGAGAACCAACGGATACGCAGTATTTT. This sequence joins TRBV6-2 or TRBV6-3 and TRBJ2-3, with D perhaps TRBD2 (6 bases). V lost 2 bases to trimming and J lost 6 bases, with 18 bases between them. Germline assignment: CDR1 MNHEY and CDR2 SVGEGT. The CDR3 covers 16 residues.

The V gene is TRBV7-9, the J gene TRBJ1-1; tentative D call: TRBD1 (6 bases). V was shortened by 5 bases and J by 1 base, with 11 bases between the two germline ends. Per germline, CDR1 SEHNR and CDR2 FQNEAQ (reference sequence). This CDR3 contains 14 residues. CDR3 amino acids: CASSQQGRNTEAFF. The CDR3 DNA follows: TGTGCCAGCAGCCAACAGGGAAGGAACACTGAAGCTTTCTTT. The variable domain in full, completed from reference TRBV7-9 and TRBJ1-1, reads DTGVSQNPRHKITKRGQNVTFRCDPISEHNRLYWYRQTLGQGPEFLTYFQNEAQLEKSRLLSDRFSAERPKGSFSTLEIQRTEQGDSAMYLCASSQQGRNTEAFFGQGTRLTVV.

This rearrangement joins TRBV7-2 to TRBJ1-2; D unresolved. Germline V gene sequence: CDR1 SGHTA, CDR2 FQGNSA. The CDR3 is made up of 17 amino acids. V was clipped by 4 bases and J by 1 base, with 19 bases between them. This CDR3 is CASSSASSLGSNYGYTF. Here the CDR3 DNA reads TGTGCCAGCAGCTCCGCTTCTTCGTTGGGGAGTAACTATGGCTACACCTTC.

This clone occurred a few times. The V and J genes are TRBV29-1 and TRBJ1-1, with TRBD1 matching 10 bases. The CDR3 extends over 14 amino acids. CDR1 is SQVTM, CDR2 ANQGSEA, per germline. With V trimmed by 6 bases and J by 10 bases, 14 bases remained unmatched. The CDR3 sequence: CSVHPGQGRLVAFF. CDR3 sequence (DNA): TGCAGCGTCCACCCGGGACAGGGGCGTTTGGTAGCTTTCTTT.

The CDR3 nucleotides read TGTGCCAGCTCACCAGGAAGTAGCAGCAATCAGCCCCAGCATTTT. The encoded protein is CASSPGSSSNQPQHF. The chain couples TRBV18 to TRBJ1-5, with D unclear. This CDR3 spans 15 amino acids. Per the germline V gene, CDR1 is KGHSH and CDR2 is LQKENI. Trimming took 2 bases from V and 1 from J, leaving 9 bases between them.

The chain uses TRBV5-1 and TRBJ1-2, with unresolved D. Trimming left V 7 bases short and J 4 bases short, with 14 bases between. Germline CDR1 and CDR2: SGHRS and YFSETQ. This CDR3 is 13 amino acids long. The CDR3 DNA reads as TGCGCCAGCGGCTCCGACGGAGGCTATGGCTACACCTTC. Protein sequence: CASGSDGGYGYTF.

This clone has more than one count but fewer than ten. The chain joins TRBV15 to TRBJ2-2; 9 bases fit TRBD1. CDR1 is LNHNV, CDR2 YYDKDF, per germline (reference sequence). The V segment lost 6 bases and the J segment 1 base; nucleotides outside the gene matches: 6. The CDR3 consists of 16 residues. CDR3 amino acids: CATSWGTGKNTGELFF. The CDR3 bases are TGTGCCACCAGTTGGGGGACAGGGAAGAACACCGGGGAGCTGTTTTTT.

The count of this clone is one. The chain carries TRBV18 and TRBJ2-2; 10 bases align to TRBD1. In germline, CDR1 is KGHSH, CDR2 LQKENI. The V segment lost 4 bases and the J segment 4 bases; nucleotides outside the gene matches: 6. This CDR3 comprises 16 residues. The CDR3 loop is CASSLGTGDSTGELFF. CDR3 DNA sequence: TGTGCCAGCTCACTCGGGACAGGGGATAGCACCGGGGAGCTGTTTTTT.

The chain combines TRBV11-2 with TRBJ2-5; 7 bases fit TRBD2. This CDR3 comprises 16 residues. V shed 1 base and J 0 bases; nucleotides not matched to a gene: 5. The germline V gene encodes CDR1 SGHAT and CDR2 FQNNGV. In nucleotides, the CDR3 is TGTGCCAGCAGCTTAGGCGAGCGGGATGACCAAGAGACCCAGTACTTC. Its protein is CASSLGERDDQETQYF.

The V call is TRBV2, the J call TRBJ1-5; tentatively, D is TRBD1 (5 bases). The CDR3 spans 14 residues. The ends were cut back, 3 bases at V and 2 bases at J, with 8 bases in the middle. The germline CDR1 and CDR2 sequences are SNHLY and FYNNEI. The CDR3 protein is CASSDWGGNQPQHF. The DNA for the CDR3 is TGTGCCAGCAGTGATTGGGGCGGCAATCAGCCCCAGCATTTT. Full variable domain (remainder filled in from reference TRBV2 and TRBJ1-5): EPEVTQTPSHQVTQMGQEVILRCVPISNHLYFYWYRQILGQKVEFLVSFYNNEISEKSEIFDDQFSVERPDGSNFTLKIRSTKLEDSAMYFCASSDWGGNQPQHFGDGTRLSIL.

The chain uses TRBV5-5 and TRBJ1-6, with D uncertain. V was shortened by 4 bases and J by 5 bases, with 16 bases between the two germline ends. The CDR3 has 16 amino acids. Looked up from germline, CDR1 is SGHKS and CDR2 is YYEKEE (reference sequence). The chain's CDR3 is CASSRRGDPNNSPLHF. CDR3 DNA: TGTGCCAGCAGCCGCCGGGGAGATCCCAATAATTCACCCCTCCACTTT.

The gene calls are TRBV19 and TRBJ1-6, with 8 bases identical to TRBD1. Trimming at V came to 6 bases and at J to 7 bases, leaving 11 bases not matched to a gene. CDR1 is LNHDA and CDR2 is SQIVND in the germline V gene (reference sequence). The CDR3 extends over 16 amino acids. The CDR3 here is CASSTTWAGGNSPLHF. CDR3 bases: TGTGCCAGTAGCACGACCTGGGCAGGGGGCAATTCACCCCTCCACTTT.

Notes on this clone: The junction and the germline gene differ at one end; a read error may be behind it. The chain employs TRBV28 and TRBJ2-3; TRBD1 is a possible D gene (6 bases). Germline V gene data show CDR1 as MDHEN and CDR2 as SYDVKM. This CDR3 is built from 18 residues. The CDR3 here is CASSLYGFRGQNTDTQYF. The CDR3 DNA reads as TGTGCCAGCAGCTTATATGGGTTCAGGGGACAAAACACAGATACGCAGTATTTT.

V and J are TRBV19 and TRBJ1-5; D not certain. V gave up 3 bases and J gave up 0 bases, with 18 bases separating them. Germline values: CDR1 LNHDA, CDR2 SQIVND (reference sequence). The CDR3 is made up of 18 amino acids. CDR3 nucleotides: TGTGCCAGTAGTATGTTCCCGCCCGGAGGGATTAGCAATCAGCCCCAGCATTTT. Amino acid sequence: CASSMFPPGGISNQPQHF.

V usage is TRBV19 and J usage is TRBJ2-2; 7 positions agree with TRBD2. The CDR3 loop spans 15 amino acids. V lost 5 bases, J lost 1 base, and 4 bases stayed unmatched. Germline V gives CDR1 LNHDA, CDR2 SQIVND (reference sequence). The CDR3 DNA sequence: TGTGCCAGTAGTGTAGGCGGGGGGAACACCGGGGAGCTGTTTTTT. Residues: CASSVGGGNTGELFF.

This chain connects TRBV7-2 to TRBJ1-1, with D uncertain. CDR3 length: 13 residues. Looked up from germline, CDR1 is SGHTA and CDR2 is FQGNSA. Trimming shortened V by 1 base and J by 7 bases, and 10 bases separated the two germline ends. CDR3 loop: CASSLDREGEAFF. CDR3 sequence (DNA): TGTGCCAGCAGCTTAGATAGGGAGGGTGAAGCTTTCTTT.

The CDR3 DNA is TGCGCCAGCAGCCAGGGGGGACAGTTTAATGAAAAACTGTTTTTT. This translates into CASSQGGQFNEKLFF. This sequence joins TRBV4-3 and TRBJ1-4; TRBD1 matches at 7 bases. Germline trimming cut 3 bases from V and 4 bases from J; bases unmatched to any gene: 5. The CDR3 contains 15 residues. Germline values: CDR1 LGHNA, CDR2 YSLEER.